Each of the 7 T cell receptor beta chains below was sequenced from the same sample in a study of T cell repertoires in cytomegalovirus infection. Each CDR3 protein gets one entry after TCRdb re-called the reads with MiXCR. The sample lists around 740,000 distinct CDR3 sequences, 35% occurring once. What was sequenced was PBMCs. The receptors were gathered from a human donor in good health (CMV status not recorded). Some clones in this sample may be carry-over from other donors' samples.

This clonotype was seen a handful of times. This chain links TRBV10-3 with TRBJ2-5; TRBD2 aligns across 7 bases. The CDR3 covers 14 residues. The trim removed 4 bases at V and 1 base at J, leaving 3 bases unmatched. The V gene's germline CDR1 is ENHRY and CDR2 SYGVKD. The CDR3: CAISGTRGQETQYF. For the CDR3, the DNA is TGTGCCATCAGTGGGACTAGGGGCCAAGAGACCCAGTACTTC.

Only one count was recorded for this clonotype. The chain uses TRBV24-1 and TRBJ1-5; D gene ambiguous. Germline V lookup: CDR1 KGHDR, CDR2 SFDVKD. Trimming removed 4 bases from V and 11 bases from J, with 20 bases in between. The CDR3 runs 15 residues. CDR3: CATSDRSGPLGSQHF. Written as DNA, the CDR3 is TGTGCCACCAGTGACCGATCGGGCCCATTAGGGTCCCAGCATTTT.

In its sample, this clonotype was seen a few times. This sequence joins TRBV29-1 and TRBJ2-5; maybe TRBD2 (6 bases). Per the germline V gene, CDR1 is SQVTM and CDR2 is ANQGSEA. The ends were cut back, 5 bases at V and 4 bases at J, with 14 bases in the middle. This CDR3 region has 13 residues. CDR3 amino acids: CSVSRDSAETQYF. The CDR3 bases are TGCAGCGTTTCGCGGGACTCGGCAGAGACCCAGTACTTC.

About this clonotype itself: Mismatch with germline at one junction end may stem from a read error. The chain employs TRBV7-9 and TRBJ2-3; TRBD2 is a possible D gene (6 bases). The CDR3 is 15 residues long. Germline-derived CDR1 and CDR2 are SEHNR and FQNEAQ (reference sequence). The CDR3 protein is CDSSLTGTGSDTQYF. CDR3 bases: TGTGACAGCAGCTTAACGGGGACTGGCTCAGATACGCAGTATTTT.

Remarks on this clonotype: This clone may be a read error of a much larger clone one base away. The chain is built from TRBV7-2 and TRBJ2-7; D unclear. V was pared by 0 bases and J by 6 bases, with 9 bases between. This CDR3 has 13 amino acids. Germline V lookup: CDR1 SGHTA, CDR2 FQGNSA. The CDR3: CASSLASWVEQYF. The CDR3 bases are TGTGCCAGCAGCTTAGCGTCCTGGGTCGAGCAGTACTTC.

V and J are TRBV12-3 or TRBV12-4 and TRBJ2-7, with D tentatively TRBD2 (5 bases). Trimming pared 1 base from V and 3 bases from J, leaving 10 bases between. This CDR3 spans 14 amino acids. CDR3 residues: CASSLGGLHYEQYF. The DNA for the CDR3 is TGTGCCAGCAGTTTAGGAGGGTTACACTACGAGCAGTACTTC.

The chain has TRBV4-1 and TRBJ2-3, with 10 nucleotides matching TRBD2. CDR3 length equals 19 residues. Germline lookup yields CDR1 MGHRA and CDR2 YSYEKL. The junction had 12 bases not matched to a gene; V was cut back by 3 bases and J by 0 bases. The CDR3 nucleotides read TGCGCCAGCAGCCAGGGACTAAGCGGGGGGGCCCGGAGCACAGATACGCAGTATTTT. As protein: CASSQGLSGGARSTDTQYF.